Sequencing of this T cell receptor (beta chain) was carried out in a study of molecular identifiers for immune sequencing clone quantification listed by TCRdb under 2018. With regard to the full study: For a replicate experiment, the RNA from either approximately 20,000 or 98,000 naive CD8 T cells was divided into five aliquots, and four of those aliquots went on to sequencing. This methods study used CD8 T cells to benchmark TCR RNA copy counting and molecular-identifier clustering-based TCR repertoire sequencing (MIDCIRS). The investigation overall reported the following: Highly expanded clone sizes could be underestimated if identical TCR molecules share a barcode. Clones above 20 RNA copies held over 99% of molecules in CMV-specific effector cells but under 1% in naive cells. Even against a background of about a million naive CD8 T cells, spiked-in Jurkat TCR RNA amounting to a single cell's worth was reported to be detectable. Modeling indicated approximately 2.7 TCR RNA copies recovered per cell, compared with 7.5 to 10 by digital PCR, which implies a capture efficiency of around 30%. When barcode sub-clustering was omitted, TCR diversity was inflated by chimeric consensus sequences, with chimeras reaching as high as 47%. The naive libraries included spiked-in Jurkat TCR RNA (around nine copies' worth), and this Jurkat TCR RNA is not part of the donor repertoire.

The CDR3 starts with the cysteine, ends with the phenylalanine, and has 13 residues. Solely the CDR3 DNA is kept, with 39 bases framed from the first base. CDR1 MNHNS and CDR2 SASEGT are derived from the germline V gene. V was cut back by 1 base and J by 4 bases, leaving a gap of 7 bases between them. With regard to this clonotype: Its antigen target is currently unknown. The sample holds no much larger clone one base away, and base qualities are not on file.

Libraries were built with PCR. TCRdb names NextSeq 500 as the instrument used. Bulk TCR libraries were prepared as previously described, using TCR primers listed in Table S5. Total RNA was purified with the Qiagen AllPrep DNA/RNA kit. Reads from multiple sequencing runs of the same library were pooled before analysis. Processing in the source paper ran as follows. Reads were retained only if the reads had an exact TCR constant sequence, and the retained reads were trimmed to 150 nt and grouped according to their 12-nt molecular barcodes. Reads in each barcode group were sub-clustered using a 15% Levenshtein threshold, and a quality-weighted consensus sequence was built for each RNA molecule. Non-functional sequences were discarded, and so were lower-count sequences lying one edit away from another sequence. On the basis of fitting two negative binomial distributions, barcode sub-clusters with fewer than 20% of the maximum read count were discarded. TCRdb reprocessed the public reads (quality trimming at Q25 with fastp, clone calling with MiXCR) and kept in-frame beta chains. Each record represents a unique CDR3 protein, reported with the most common genes and DNA among its rows. V and J calls and clone size were set by TCRdb, not the authors. A total of hundreds of thousands of distinct CDR3 sequences appear in this sample, 24% of them only once. Around 0.76% of the sample lies in the top ten.

Libraries of naive CD8 T cells were built from anywhere between roughly 18,000 and 1,000,000 sorted cells, with 10%, 30% or 50% of the purified RNA used. On a BD FACSAria II, naive CD8 T cells were FACS-sorted as CD8+CD4-CCR7+CD45RA+ and collected into RLT Plus buffer. To test detection sensitivity, Jurkat RNA equal to fewer than 13 TCR copies was added to samples of about 19,000-1,100,000 naive CD8 T cells. CD8 T cells were enriched with RosetteSep CD8+ T Cell Enrichment Cocktail and Ficoll-Paque, followed by ACK red cell lysis. This sequence uses TRBV6-1 and TRBJ1-2; the D gene is unclear. The clonotype originates from a human donor in good health. Some libraries in this study had Jurkat cell RNA spiked in. Sample: naive CD8+ T cells from blood, with Jurkat cell RNA spiked in. Per the publication, the cell subset or site label means: FACS-sorted CD8+CD4-CCR7+CD45RA+ naive T cells. This receptor has the CDR3 CASSEGELYGYTF. The nucleotide sequence is TGTGCCAGCAGTGAAGGGGAACTCTATGGCTACACCTTC.